The source of this T cell receptor beta chain is a study of shared clonotypes between healthy human individuals (TCRdb year 2020). Looking at the study overall: A few men and a couple of women, aged 18 to 49 years, made up the cohort. For each donor, three plates each were used for CD4 naive and CD4 memory, two plates were used for CD8 naive, and one plate was used for CD8 memory. To estimate repertoire size and how much clonotype sharing occurs between individuals, the study deeply sequenced the blood TCR repertoires of about five healthy adults. Libraries were prepared and TCR repertoires were sequenced by different laboratories using diverse techniques, in order to increase sequencing depth and limit assay-specific biases. Leukapheresis yielded between about 0.94 and 9 billion PBMCs per donor. What the study reported, not specific to this receptor: Based on pairwise subsampling, the degree of clonotype sharing among donors was expected to be affected by sequencing depth. Compared with non-shared clonotypes, the clonotypes found in all four sorted-subset donors had higher generation probabilities. The genetic and exposure-history diversity represented was limited by the small number of donors. Even with the large sequencing depth, rarefaction of the sorted-subset datasets indicated that sequencing was incomplete. Across a handful of donors, roughly 5.1% of naive CD4, more than 3% of naive CD8, about 2.3% of memory CD4, and roughly 0.4% of memory CD8 clonotypes were shared. Sampling was restricted to blood, and TCR repertoires in tissues likely differ from the TCR repertoires found in blood. Larger estimated clonotype richness was generally found for naive subsets than for memory subsets.

Healthy HIV-negative adults with no recently reported acute infections or vaccinations were included as donors. Only Caucasian adults living in Nashville, Tennessee, USA were represented among the donors. CD4+ T cells were enriched by magnetic negative selection, after which naive cells were positively selected on CD45RA and the negative fraction was taken as the memory subset. Blood was obtained by leukapheresis, after which PBMCs were separated by Ficoll-Histopaque density gradient centrifugation and cryopreserved in liquid nitrogen vapor phase. Analytical flow cytometry was used to check the purity and quantity of each magnetically sorted T cell population. Genomic DNA was isolated from each sorted fraction and quantified by UV absorbance on a Nanodrop 2000c. TCR CDR3 regions were amplified from genomic DNA by multiplex PCR using the deep immunoSEQ assay. Extracted genomic DNA from each cell subset was distributed evenly across all wells of several immunoSEQ 96-well plates, and each plate was treated as a replicate. For sorted subsets, each replicate PCR was loaded with 200 ng genomic DNA, equivalent to 25,000 to 30,000 T cell genomes. Purified libraries were measured with a Qubit 3.0 fluorometer, size-checked on a Bioanalyzer 2100, and measured again with the KAPA Library Quantification kit. Every immunoSEQ 96-well plate was sequenced on a dedicated single-read 150-cycle Illumina NextSeq 550 flow cell. As for the original processing: Because only junctional sequences without quality scores were contained in the immunoSEQ output, filtering matching that applied to full-length reads could not be performed. Sequences were annotated with PyIR, a Python wrapper for IgBLAST v1.9, using IMGT germline references to assign V/J genes and CDR3. Reads were filtered out if the reads had weak V/J assignments (E-value above 1e-6), no CDR3, stop codons, out-of-frame junctions, or ambiguous translated residues. A V3J clonotype was defined by an identical inferred V gene, J gene, and CDR3 amino acid sequence. To compute the percentage overlap between repertoires, the number of shared unique clonotypes was divided by the size of the smaller repertoire. RTK rarefaction, the Chao1 estimator, and Recon v2.1 estimates of unobserved clonotypes were used to assess repertoire richness. OLGA was used to compute generation probabilities for all TCRbeta clonotypes that the gDNA method yielded from four donors. Imported from immuneACCESS, the table was reduced by TCRdb to in-frame sequences with V and J called. These copies leave out some clones; in studies compared against another copy, an unresolved V gene accounts for under half, and the cause of the remainder is not known. That table gives V, J and clone size, and the DNA gave D and trimming. The table for this sample lists 2,500,000 or so clones; 93% of them were counted only once. 0.36% of the sample is taken by the ten largest.

As concerns this clone: No antigen is known for it. No base-level quality is on record; no much larger clone is a single base apart. Within the sample, other DNA sequences also encode this same CDR3.

V lost 3 bases and J lost 2 bases; the stretch between them is 8 bases long. Including the terminal cysteine and phenylalanine, the CDR3 comprises 14 residues. The CDR3 DNA has 42 bases and is translated from base 1. In the germline V gene, CDR1 corresponds to KGHSH and CDR2 to LQKENI. Here the chain combines TRBV18 and TRBJ1-5; a tentative D match to TRBD1 spans 6 bases. The specimen was naive CD4+ T cells from PBMCs. The label giving this sample's cell subset or site can be read as: CD45RA+ positively selected. The TCR was taken from a man in his late teens or twenties in good health. Some clones in this sample may be carry-over from other donors' samples. The DNA sequence reads TGTGCCAGCTCACCTCCAGGGGGCAATCAGCCCCAGCATTTT. Its product reads: CASSPPGGNQPQHF.